The 27 T cell receptor beta chains presented below share a single source sample, sequenced in a study of CXCR3-negative and CXCR3-positive naive CD8 T cells. General study points: Hydrophobicity was higher for TRB CDR3s found in CXCR3-positive naive cells than in CXCR3-negative naive cells.

For these TCRs, the target antigens are not known. cDNA libraries for TRB were generated by 5' RACE incorporating UMI labels. TCRdb re-called the 5' RACE reads; every CDR3 protein appears as one record, without DNA. Reported are 130,000 to 150,000 distinct CDR3 sequences; the ten largest clones contain about 0.28%. The sample taken for sequencing was naive CXCR3+ CD8+ T cells from blood. The subset here: CD45RO-CCR7+CD27+CD95- naive CD8+ T cells expressing CXCR3 (TNR3+). These receptors all stem from a human donor in good health. Some clones in this sample may be carry-over from other donors' samples.

J is TRBJ2-1 and V is TRBV7-6; as DNA is missing, the TRBD2 call by TCRdb cannot be tested. This CDR3 is 16 amino acids long. Germline V gives CDR1 SGHVS, CDR2 FNYEAQ. Here the CDR3 reads CASSLDLAGGPNEQFF.

The chain employs TRBV5-4 and TRBJ2-4. Looked up from germline, CDR1 is SGHNT and CDR2 is YYREEE (reference sequence). This CDR3 comprises 13 residues. CDR3: CASSLVFENIQYF. Looking up the rest from reference TRBV5-4 and TRBJ2-4 gives the full variable domain: ETGVTQSPTHLIKTRGQQVTLRCSSQSGHNTVSWYQQALGQGPQFIFQYYREEENGRGNFPPRFSGLQFPNYSSELNVNALELDDSALYLCASSLVFENIQYFGAGTRLSVL.

The chain uses TRBV9 and TRBJ2-5; TCRdb indicates TRBD2, and absent DNA this call remains unverified. CDR3 length: 15 amino acids. Germline assignment: CDR1 SGDLS and CDR2 YYNGEE. The CDR3 loop is CASSKGLAGVETQYF.

V and J are TRBV19 and TRBJ2-2. CDR3 length equals 14 residues. Germline V gene lookup returns CDR1 LNHDA and CDR2 SQIVND (reference sequence). CDR3 loop: CASSIIVFTGELFF.

The chain has TRBV7-9 and TRBJ2-7; TCRdb picks TRBD2, but there is no DNA to check that call. There are 16 residues in the CDR3. Germline CDR1 and CDR2: SEHNR and FQNEAQ (reference sequence). Here the CDR3 reads CASSSRWGDSLYEQYF.

The chain recombines TRBV4-1 with TRBJ1-2; TCRdb names TRBD1, which stays unverified in the absence of DNA. Looked up from germline, CDR1 is MGHRA and CDR2 is YSYEKL. This CDR3 region has 13 residues. CDR3 residues: CASSQEPGGSYTF.

The V call is TRBV20-1, the J call TRBJ1-5. This CDR3 contains 16 residues. The germline gives CDR1 DFQATT, CDR2 SNEGSKA (reference sequence). This chain's CDR3 is CSARELGWKGNQPQHF.

The chain combines TRBV5-5 with TRBJ2-1; TCRdb names TRBD1, which stays unverified in the absence of DNA. This CDR3 is built from 13 residues. CDR1 is SGHKS and CDR2 is YYEKEE in the germline V gene (reference sequence). Here the CDR3 reads CASSPTGGDEQFF.

The gene calls are TRBV10-3 and TRBJ2-2; TCRdb's D call, TRBD1, is unchecked because there is no DNA. CDR1 and CDR2 (germline): ENHRY, SYGVKD. This CDR3 spans 17 amino acids. The CDR3 sequence: CAIRIDTPGWNTGELFF.

The chain couples TRBV5-1 to TRBJ2-1; TCRdb's D call, TRBD1, is unchecked because there is no DNA. Germline V lookup: CDR1 SGHRS, CDR2 YFSETQ. The CDR3 is made up of 13 amino acids. The CDR3 sequence is CASSLGTGNEQFF.

The V call is TRBV6-2 or TRBV6-3, the J call TRBJ2-1; absent DNA, TCRdb's TRBD2 call cannot be checked. From germline, CDR1 is MNHEY and CDR2 SVGEGT. The CDR3 length is 15 residues. CDR3 sequence: CASSYTGLANNEQFF.

The rearrangement uses TRBV7-9 and TRBJ2-5; TCRdb gives TRBD1 as the D gene, but with no DNA this cannot be confirmed. The CDR3 runs 16 residues. Germline CDR1 and CDR2: SEHNR and FQNEAQ (reference sequence). This CDR3 is CASSLRSMGQQETQYF.

This chain links TRBV7-9 with TRBJ2-3. This CDR3 has 15 amino acids. Per germline, CDR1 SEHNR and CDR2 FQNEAQ (reference sequence). The CDR3 reads CASSPEMFGSDTQYF.

This chain uses TRBV3-1 with TRBJ2-3; TCRdb reports TRBD1, a call that lacks DNA to check it against. In germline, CDR1 is LGHDT, CDR2 YNNKEL (reference sequence). The CDR3 consists of 12 residues. The CDR3 sequence: CASRQGPHAQYF.

The V call is TRBV29-1, the J call TRBJ2-1; TCRdb indicates TRBD1, and absent DNA this call remains unverified. Per germline, CDR1 SQVTM and CDR2 ANQGSEA. The CDR3 is made up of 17 amino acids. The CDR3 reads CSVEGGGGTGRIDEQFF.

J is TRBJ1-2 and V is TRBV3-1; TCRdb gives TRBD1 as the D gene, but with no DNA this cannot be confirmed. This CDR3 contains 15 residues. Per the germline V gene, CDR1 is LGHDT and CDR2 is YNNKEL (reference sequence). The CDR3 sequence is CASSHGTGAGNGYTF.

The genes are TRBV21-1 and TRBJ2-7; no DNA is available, so the TRBD2 call from TCRdb remains unchecked. TRBV21-1 is a known pseudogene. CDR3 length: 15 amino acids. CDR3 region: CASSKPAGRRGEQYF.

The chain carries TRBV20-1 and TRBJ2-2; without DNA, the TCRdb call of TRBD1 cannot be checked. There are 16 residues in the CDR3. The germline V gene has CDR1 DFQATT and CDR2 SNEGSKA (reference sequence). The CDR3 protein is CSAREAVDVPGGELFF.

The chain recombines TRBV5-5 with TRBJ1-4; lacking DNA, the TRBD1 call made by TCRdb goes unchecked. CDR1 is SGHKS, CDR2 YYEKEE, per germline (reference sequence). The CDR3 is 14 residues long. The CDR3 loop reads CASSFRGGNEKLFF.

The genes are TRBV2 and TRBJ2-1; TCRdb calls TRBD2, which cannot be checked without DNA. This CDR3 comprises 14 residues. From germline, CDR1 is SNHLY and CDR2 FYNNEI. This CDR3 reads CASRFNGGSHEQFF.

The chain links TRBV7-9 to TRBJ2-5; the TCRdb D gene call, TRBD1, has no DNA to confirm it. The CDR3 runs 15 residues. Germline CDR1 is SEHNR and CDR2 is FQNEAQ (reference sequence). CDR3 sequence reads: CASSLLPGHQETQYF.

The chain uses TRBV5-1 and TRBJ2-5; as DNA is missing, the TRBD1 call by TCRdb cannot be tested. CDR1 and CDR2 (germline): SGHRS, YFSETQ. CDR3 length: 14 residues. The CDR3 loop is CASSLNGQGETQYF. Supplemented by reference TRBV5-1 and TRBJ2-5, the full variable domain reads KAGVTQTPRYLIKTRGQQVTLSCSPISGHRSVSWYQQTPGQGLQFLFEYFSETQRNKGNFPGRFSGRQFSNSRSEMNVSTLELGDSALYLCASSLNGQGETQYFGPGTRLLVL.

This chain joins TRBV29-1 and TRBJ2-7; TCRdb's D call, TRBD1, is unchecked because there is no DNA. CDR1 is SQVTM and CDR2 is ANQGSEA in the germline V gene. CDR3 length equals 13 residues. The chain's CDR3 is CSVEGQAPYEQYF.

V and J are TRBV29-1 and TRBJ2-2; there is no DNA to check the TCRdb D call of TRBD1. The length of the CDR3 is 13 residues. Germline V gene sequence: CDR1 SQVTM, CDR2 ANQGSEA. CDR3 sequence reads: CSVRDINTGELFF.

The gene calls are TRBV7-9 and TRBJ2-7; the D gene TCRdb calls, TRBD1, cannot be checked with no DNA. Germline V gene sequence: CDR1 SEHNR, CDR2 FQNEAQ (reference sequence). This CDR3 region has 15 residues. The CDR3 sequence is CASSLPGTDLAEQYF.

This chain links TRBV28 with TRBJ1-3. Germline lookup yields CDR1 MDHEN and CDR2 SYDVKM. CDR3 length equals 16 residues. This CDR3 reads CASSPRGGLGGNTIYF. Full variable domain (rest looked up from reference TRBV28 and TRBJ1-3): DVKVTQSSRYLVKRTGEKVFLECVQDMDHENMFWYRQDPGLGLRLIYFSYDVKMKEKGDIPEGYSVSREKKERFSLILESASTNQTSMYLCASSPRGGLGGNTIYFGEGSWLTVV.

The gene calls are TRBV5-6 and TRBJ2-1. CDR3 size: 12 residues. The germline V gene has CDR1 SGHDT and CDR2 YYEEEE. CDR3 region: CASSLYINEQFF. The entire variable domain, with the rest obtained from reference TRBV5-6 and TRBJ2-1, is as follows: DAGVTQSPTHLIKTRGQQVTLRCSPKSGHDTVSWYQQALGQGPQFIFQYYEEEERQRGNFPDRFSGHQFPNYSSELNVNALLLGDSALYLCASSLYINEQFFGPGTRLTVL.